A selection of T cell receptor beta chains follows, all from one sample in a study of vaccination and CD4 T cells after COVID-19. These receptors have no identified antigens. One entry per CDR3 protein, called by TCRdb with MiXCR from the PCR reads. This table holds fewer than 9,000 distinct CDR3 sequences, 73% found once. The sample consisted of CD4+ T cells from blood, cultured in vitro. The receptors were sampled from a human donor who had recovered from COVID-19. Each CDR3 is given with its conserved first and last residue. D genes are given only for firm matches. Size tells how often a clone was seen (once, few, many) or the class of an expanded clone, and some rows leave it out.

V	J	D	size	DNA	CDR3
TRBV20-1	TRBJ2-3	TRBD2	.	TGCAGTGCTACCGAGACTAGCGGGAAAACAGATACGCAGTATTTT	CSATETSGKTDTQYF
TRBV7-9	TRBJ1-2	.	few	TGTGCCAGCAGCTTGGGGGGGAACGGGGAGAAGTTCGGTGGCTACACCTTC	CASSLGGNGEKFGGYTF
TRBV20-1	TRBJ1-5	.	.	TGCAGTGCCCAAATAACCAGCCACAATCAGCCCCAGCATTTT	CSAQITSHNQPQHF
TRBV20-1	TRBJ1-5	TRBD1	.	TGCAGTGCTAGGGCAGGGGGCAAACCCTATAGCAATCAGCCCCAGCATTTT	CSARAGGKPYSNQPQHF
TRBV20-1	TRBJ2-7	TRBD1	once	TGCAGTGCGAACGGACAGGGGGCCTACGAGCAGTACTTC	CSANGQGAYEQYF
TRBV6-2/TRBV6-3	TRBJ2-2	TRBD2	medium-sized	TGTGCCAGCAGTTACCCACTAGCGGGAGTCGCCGGGGAGCTGTTTTTT	CASSYPLAGVAGELFF
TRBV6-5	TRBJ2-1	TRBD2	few	TGTGCCAGCAGTTCCCTTAGCGGGGGCTCCTACAATGAGCAGTTCTTC	CASSSLSGGSYNEQFF
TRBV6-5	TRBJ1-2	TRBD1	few	TGTGCCAGCAGTTACTCTTTTTACAGGGGAGCCGGCTACACCTTC	CASSYSFYRGAGYTF
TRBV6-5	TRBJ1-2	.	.	TGTGCCAGCAGCTACTCCGGGATTAACTATGGCTACACCTTC	CASSYSGINYGYTF
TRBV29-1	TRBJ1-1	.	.	TGCAGCGTTGCAGGGGTAGGAGGAACTGAAGCTTTCTTT	CSVAGVGGTEAFF
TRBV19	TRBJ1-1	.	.	TGTGCCAGTAGTATAGCTTACAGGGAAGCTTTCTTT	CASSIAYREAFF
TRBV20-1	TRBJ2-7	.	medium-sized	TGCAGTGCTGATATGCGGGGGCGGTTATACGAGCAGTACTTC	CSADMRGRLYEQYF
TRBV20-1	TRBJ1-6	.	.	TGCAGTGCCCTAAGGACAGCCCAAAGCTCCTATAATTCACCCCTCCACTTT	CSALRTAQSSYNSPLHF
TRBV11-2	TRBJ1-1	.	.	TGTGCCAGCAGCTTAGCGTCTAAGGTGCACACTGAAGCTTTCTTT	CASSLASKVHTEAFF
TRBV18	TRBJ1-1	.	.	TGTGCCAGCTCACCACTAACCGTTGGGCAGGGGAACACTGAAGCTTTCTTT	CASSPLTVGQGNTEAFF
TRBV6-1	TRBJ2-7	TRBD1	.	TGTGCCAGCAGGGGGACAGCCTCCTACGAGCAGTACTTC	CASRGTASYEQYF
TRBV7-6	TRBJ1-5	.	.	TGTGCCAGCAGCTTATGGGGCAAACGGGTGCATTTT	CASSLWGKRVHF
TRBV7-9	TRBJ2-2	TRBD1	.	TGTGCCAGCAGCGTACGACAGGGAAGCGGGGAGCTGTTTTTT	CASSVRQGSGELFF
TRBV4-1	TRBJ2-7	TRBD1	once	TGCGCCAGCAGCCAAAGAAACATCCGGGACAGGGCCTACGAGCAGTACTTC	CASSQRNIRDRAYEQYF
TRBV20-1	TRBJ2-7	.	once	TGCAGTGCCATTGGGGGCCCGGGACTACGAGATTCCTACGAGCAGTACTTC	CSAIGGPGLRDSYEQYF
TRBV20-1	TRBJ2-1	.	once	TGCAGTGCTGACCGGCTGCCGTTGGCAGGGGGGTTTCGTGAGCAGTTCTTC	CSADRLPLAGGFREQFF
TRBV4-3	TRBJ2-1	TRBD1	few	TGCGCCAGCAGCCAAGCTGGGACAGGGTATCGGCAGTTCTTC	CASSQAGTGYRQFF
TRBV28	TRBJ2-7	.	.	TGTGCCAGCAGCCAAGCCCATGGGGCCGTTGACGAGCAGTACTTC	CASSQAHGAVDEQYF
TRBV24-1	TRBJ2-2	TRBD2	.	TGTGCCACCAGTGATTTCCGGCGGGAGGGCTCGTTATCGGACACCGGGGAGCTGTTTTTT	CATSDFRREGSLSDTGELFF
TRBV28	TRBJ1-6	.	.	TGTGCCAGCGCATACGAGTCCAGGACAGATAATTCACCCCTCCACTTT	CASAYESRTDNSPLHF
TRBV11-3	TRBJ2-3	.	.	TGTGCCAGCAGCCAAACGCCGACTACAGATACGCAGTATTTT	CASSQTPTTDTQYF
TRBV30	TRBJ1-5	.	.	TGTGCCTGGAGCGCTCGTAGCAATCAGCCCCAGCATTTT	CAWSARSNQPQHF
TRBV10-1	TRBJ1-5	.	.	TGCGCCAGCACCAAGACGAGGCCCCAGCATTTT	CASTKTRPQHF
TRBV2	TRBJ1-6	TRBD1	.	TGTGCCGCGGCGGGACAGGGTACTTCACCCCTCCACTTT	CAAAGQGTSPLHF
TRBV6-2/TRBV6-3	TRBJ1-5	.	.	TGTGCCAGCAGCAAGGGAGAAAGACATCAGCCCCAGCATTTT	CASSKGERHQPQHF
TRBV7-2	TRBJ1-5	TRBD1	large	TGTGCCAGCAGTCTCGGACAGGGCCGGCATCAGCCCCAGCATTTT	CASSLGQGRHQPQHF
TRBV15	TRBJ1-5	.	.	TGTGCCACCAGCAGCTGGGGCAGGGGAGCTCAGCCCCAGCATTTT	CATSSWGRGAQPQHF